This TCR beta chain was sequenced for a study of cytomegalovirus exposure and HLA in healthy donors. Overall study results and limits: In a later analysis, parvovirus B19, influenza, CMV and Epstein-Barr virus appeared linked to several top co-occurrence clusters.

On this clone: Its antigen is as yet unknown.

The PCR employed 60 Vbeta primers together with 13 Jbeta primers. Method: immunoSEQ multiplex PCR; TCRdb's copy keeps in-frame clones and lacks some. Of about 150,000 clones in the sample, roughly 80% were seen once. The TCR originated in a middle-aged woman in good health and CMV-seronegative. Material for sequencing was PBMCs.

Written as DNA, the CDR3 is TGTGCCAGCAGTGCCGAACTGGACACTGAAGCTTTCTTT. Protein sequence: CASSAELDTEAFF. The chain is built from TRBV6-4 and TRBJ1-1; D gene unclear. Trimming took 4 bases from V and 3 from J, leaving 9 bases between them. In germline, CDR1 is MRHNA, CDR2 SNTAGT. The CDR3 is made up of 13 amino acids.